These 18 T cell receptor beta chains were all obtained from the same sample, sequenced in a study of T cells in Graves' hyperthyroidism and ophthalmopathy. RNA transcripts yielded amplified TCR beta CDR3 regions. The HTBI primer set drove a first-round RT-PCR of the TCR CDR3. TCRdb independently ran MiXCR on the multiplex PCR reads; one entry per CDR3 protein. The sample consists of about 480,000 distinct CDR3 sequences, around a fifth of them appearing once. Sequences were obtained from blood. These TCRs come from a woman in her 70s with Graves' ophthalmopathy.

CDR3 coding DNA: TGTGCCAGTAGTACCTTAGGGGGAGGAACTTACAATGAGCAGTTCTTC. Amino acid sequence: CASSTLGGGTYNEQFF. The chain carries TRBV19 and TRBJ2-1; D possibly matches TRBD1 or TRBD2 (6 bases each). CDR1 and CDR2 from the germline V gene are LNHDA and SQIVND (reference sequence). The CDR3 sequence is 16 residues long. V shed 4 bases and J shed 4 bases, with 17 bases lying between them.

This clonotype was found many times. CDR3 DNA sequence: TGTGCCAGCAGTCTCGGACAGGGGGCGAGGGTCACTGAAGCTTTCTTT. Translation gives CASSLGQGARVTEAFF. The rearrangement joins TRBV27 to TRBJ1-1; 11 nucleotides match TRBD1. CDR1 is MNHEY, CDR2 SMNVEV, per germline (reference sequence). Trimming removed 5 bases from V and 4 bases from J; junction bases left unmatched: 9. This CDR3 is 16 amino acids long.

The V and J genes are TRBV20-1 and TRBJ2-2; unclear D gene. CDR3 length: 14 residues. Germline CDR1 DFQATT, CDR2 SNEGSKA (reference sequence). Trimming took off 2 bases at V and 5 bases at J, with 12 bases between the two ends. The CDR3 DNA follows: TGCAGTGCTAGATCGCTAGATCGAACCGGGGAGCTGTTTTTT. Amino acids: CSARSLDRTGELFF.

This clonotype was seen a few times. V gene TRBV28 combines with J gene TRBJ1-6; D call uncertain. The germline V and J ends were trimmed by 9 bases and 3 bases, with 9 bases remaining between them. CDR1 is MDHEN and CDR2 is SYDVKM in the germline V gene. The CDR3 has 13 residues. CDR3 residues: CASGAGYNSPLHF. DNA for the CDR3: TGTGCCAGTGGAGCTGGCTATAATTCACCCCTCCACTTT.

This clonotype occurred many times. The V gene is TRBV5-1, the J gene TRBJ2-7, with 8 nucleotides matching TRBD1. V was clipped by 3 bases and J by 1 base; unmatched bases: 3. The length of the CDR3 is 14 residues. Per the germline V gene, CDR1 is SGHRS and CDR2 is YFSETQ. CDR3 sequence (DNA): TGCGCCAGCAGCTCCCGGACAGGGTCCTACGAGCAGTACTTC. It translates to CASSSRTGSYEQYF.

The chain is built from TRBV7-2 and TRBJ1-1; perhaps TRBD1 as D (5 bases). V dropped 3 bases and J dropped 1 base, with 9 bases sitting between them. Germline CDR1 is SGHTA and CDR2 is FQGNSA. This CDR3 spans 14 amino acids. DNA of the CDR3: TGTGCCAGCAGCTTTCGACAGAGGAACACTGAAGCTTTCTTT. Translation gives CASSFRQRNTEAFF.

This clonotype was detected ten times or more. The rearrangement joins TRBV12-3 or TRBV12-4 to TRBJ2-1; TRBD1 aligns across 9 bases. CDR3 length: 12 residues. With V trimmed by 10 bases and J by 4 bases, 2 bases remained unmatched. The CDR3 coding sequence is TGTGCCACAGGACAGGGGTACAATGAGCAGTTCTTC. Encoded protein: CATGQGYNEQFF.

This clonotype appeared a few times. This chain connects TRBV30 to TRBJ1-1; D is perhaps TRBD1 (6 bases). With 7 bases removed from V and 4 bases from J, the gap between germline ends came to 13 bases. Germline V gives CDR1 GTSNPN, CDR2 SVGIG (reference sequence). The CDR3 sequence is 12 residues long. The DNA of the CDR3 is TGTGCCTCCTACAGGGAATCCACTGAAGCTTTCTTT. Its translation is CASYRESTEAFF. The whole variable domain, filled in from reference TRBV30 and TRBJ1-1, reads SQTIHQWPATLVQPVGSPLSLECTVEGTSNPNLYWYRQAAGRGLQLLFYSVGIGQISSEVPQNLSASRPQDRQFILSSKKLLLSDSGFYLCASYRESTEAFFGQGTRLTVV.

This clonotype was seen at least ten times. This chain connects TRBV2 to TRBJ2-3, with 7 bases fitting TRBD2. Germline lookup yields CDR1 SNHLY and CDR2 FYNNEI. CDR3 length: 15 amino acids. J gave up 2 bases and V 4 bases, and 6 bases lay outside the gene matches. For the CDR3, the DNA is TGTGCCAGCAGTGTGTACGGGAGGACCACAGATACGCAGTATTTT. Translating gives CASSVYGRTTDTQYF.

V and J are TRBV10-3 and TRBJ2-5; 9 positions match TRBD1. This CDR3 region has 15 residues. V trimming: 5 bases; J trimming: 5 bases; junction bases outside the gene matches: 9. CDR1 and CDR2 (germline): ENHRY, SYGVKD. This CDR3 reads CAISSGTGFTETQYF. The CDR3 nucleotides are TGTGCCATCAGTTCCGGGACAGGGTTCACGGAGACCCAGTACTTC.

This clonotype came up many times. The chain joins TRBV12-3 or TRBV12-4 to TRBJ1-1; TRBD1 is a possible D gene (5 bases). Trimming pared 4 bases from V and 4 bases from J, leaving 10 bases between. The CDR3 length is 13 residues. The CDR3 reads CASSWGEGTEAFF. Written as DNA, the CDR3 is TGTGCCAGCAGTTGGGGCGAAGGCACTGAAGCTTTCTTT.

The chain recombines TRBV28 with TRBJ1-6; tentative D call: TRBD1 (5 bases). Germline loops: CDR1 MDHEN, CDR2 SYDVKM. The CDR3 length is 12 residues. V was clipped by 7 bases and J by 7 bases, with 8 bases between them. This chain's CDR3 is CASNSGNSPLHF. The CDR3, as DNA: TGTGCCAGCAATTCAGGGAATTCACCCCTCCACTTT. The entire variable domain, with the rest obtained from reference TRBV28 and TRBJ1-6, is as follows: DVKVTQSSRYLVKRTGEKVFLECVQDMDHENMFWYRQDPGLGLRLIYFSYDVKMKEKGDIPEGYSVSREKKERFSLILESASTNQTSMYLCASNSGNSPLHFGNGTRLTVT.

This clonotype came up a few times. The chain uses TRBV28 and TRBJ1-6; D is possibly TRBD1 (5 bases). Looked up from germline, CDR1 is MDHEN and CDR2 is SYDVKM. This CDR3 is built from 18 residues. The germline V and J ends were trimmed by 7 bases and 0 bases, with 19 bases remaining between them. CDR3: CASIPGGGGVSYNSPLHF. The DNA of the CDR3 is TGTGCCAGCATTCCCGGGGGAGGCGGAGTCTCCTATAATTCACCCCTCCACTTT. The full variable domain, in which reference TRBV28 and TRBJ1-6 provide the parts outside the CDR3, is DVKVTQSSRYLVKRTGEKVFLECVQDMDHENMFWYRQDPGLGLRLIYFSYDVKMKEKGDIPEGYSVSREKKERFSLILESASTNQTSMYLCASIPGGGGVSYNSPLHFGNGTRLTVT.

V and J are TRBV28 and TRBJ2-3; tentatively, D is TRBD1 (5 bases). The germline V and J ends were trimmed by 5 bases and 3 bases, with 15 bases remaining between them. Germline loops: CDR1 MDHEN, CDR2 SYDVKM. The CDR3 runs to 15 residues. For the CDR3, the DNA is TGTGCCAGCAGTCCTCCCACCGCAGGGACAGATACGCAGTATTTT. Amino acid sequence: CASSPPTAGTDTQYF.

The V and J genes are TRBV6-1 and TRBJ1-6; 8 bases fit TRBD1. CDR1 and CDR2 from the germline V gene are MNHNS and SASEGT. V lost 0 bases and J lost 10; bases outside the gene matches: 14. CDR3 length: 18 residues. CDR3 DNA: TGTGCCAGCAGTGAAGCGCTTCTGGGACAGGTTGGGGGATCACCCCTCCACTTT. Amino acid sequence: CASSEALLGQVGGSPLHF.

This clonotype was observed a handful of times. The rearrangement joins TRBV4-1 to TRBJ1-1; no definite D call. Trimming removed 0 bases at V and 4 bases at J, with 12 bases between. The germline gives CDR1 MGHRA, CDR2 YSYEKL. CDR3 size: 15 residues. The CDR3, as DNA: TGCGCCAGCAGCCAAGATACAACCTCAGTCACTGAAGCTTTCTTT. It codes for CASSQDTTSVTEAFF.

V gene TRBV10-2 combines with J gene TRBJ2-5; TRBD1 is a possible D gene (6 bases). Per the germline V gene, CDR1 is WSHSY and CDR2 is SAAADI. The CDR3 has 14 amino acids. The ends were cut back, 5 bases at V and 5 bases at J, with 15 bases in the middle. The CDR3 DNA reads as TGCGCCAGCAGTCCGAGGGACACCCTTGAGACCCAGTACTTC. As protein: CASSPRDTLETQYF.

This clonotype was picked up a small number of times. The gene calls are TRBV20-1 and TRBJ2-2, with D possibly being TRBD2 (6 bases). CDR1 DFQATT and CDR2 SNEGSKA come from the germline V gene (reference sequence). This CDR3 has 15 residues. Trimming removed 3 bases from V and 2 bases from J, with 13 bases in between. DNA of the CDR3: TGCAGTGCTAGTACGCTAGCGCCAAACACCGGGGAGCTGTTTTTT. Translation gives CSASTLAPNTGELFF.